This T cell receptor (beta chain) was observed in a study of blood T cell repertoires in COVID-19. Clones were read by immunoSEQ multiplex PCR, and TCRdb kept only the in-frame ones, dropping some. The sample holds roughly 150,000 clones, about nine tenths seen once. Germline values: CDR1 LNHDA, CDR2 SQIVND (reference sequence). The V end lost 1 base, the J end lost 2 bases, and 15 bases lay between the germline ends. This CDR3 contains 17 residues. Material for sequencing was peripheral blood. This rearrangement joins TRBV19 to TRBJ1-5; D is undetermined. This receptor was taken from a man between 18 and 29 years old with COVID-19, enrolled during active disease. The CDR3 DNA sequence: TGTGCCAGTAGTATAGGGTTCTGGAAGAGGCGCAATCAGCCCCAGCATTTT. Translation: CASSIGFWKRRNQPQHF.